A selection of T cell receptor beta chains follows, all from one sample in a study of post-analysis software for immune sequencing data. Each CDR3 protein gets one entry after TCRdb re-called the PCR reads with MiXCR. This table holds 740,000 or so distinct CDR3 sequences, approximately 50% found once. Sequenced input: blood. These receptors all come from a girl under 18 with multiple sclerosis. The conserved cysteine and the conserved F or W are not part of the CDR3 here.

j_call v_call cdr3_aa
TRBJ1-1 TRBV20-1 SAAGSANTEAF
TRBJ1-2 TRBV29-1 SVAGTGNGYT
TRBJ1-4 TRBV7-8 ASSLEVRTHNKLF
- TRBV20-1 SAPDLLGGEQY
TRBJ2-3 TRBV6-2/TRBV6-3 ASSFTMIPGLVTDTQY
TRBJ1-6 TRBV5-1 ASSPWDTGQFYNSPLH
TRBJ2-3 TRBV15 ATRVTGGTDTRY
TRBJ1-5 TRBV5-1 ASSLTGDVGNQPQH
TRBJ2-1 TRBV12-3/TRBV12-4 ASSAPLAGEVGEQF
TRBJ2-1 TRBV6-5 ASRRPGLAGSNEQF
TRBJ2-7 TRBV6-6 ASSNPGQAYEQY
TRBJ2-7 TRBV20-1 SADQGSAYEQY
TRBJ2-3 TRBV29-1 SVIRTTPTDTQY
TRBJ2-1 TRBV29-1 SAAPGLENEQF
TRBJ2-2 TRBV10-3 AISEPEAGELF
TRBJ1-2 TRBV3-1 ASSQDVAGGYGYT
TRBJ2-5 TRBV3-1 ASSPPPTGVQETQY
TRBJ2-6 TRBV5-1 ASSSTPGQGYNVLT
TRBJ2-7 TRBV20-1 SARGLSYEQY
- TRBV20-1 SARDRGTGGYEQY
TRBJ1-2 TRBV20-1 SARAVKATNYGYT
TRBJ2-4 TRBV12-3/TRBV12-4 ASSRGGLAGAKNIQY
TRBJ2-7 TRBV12-3/TRBV12-4 ASSETGSGRYEQY
TRBJ2-7 TRBV29-1 SVEETSYEQY
TRBJ2-1 TRBV3-1 ASSQEGGPLF
TRBJ2-1 TRBV9 ASSGGQVRF
TRBJ1-5 TRBV10-3 AISESRAGGIMDSNQPQH
TRBJ1-2 TRBV3-1 ASSRDPLYGYT
TRBJ1-2 TRBV30 AWTPKQGVRYGYT
TRBJ2-7 TRBV6-1 ASSVRGKGYEQY
TRBJ2-1 TRBV6-1 ASDRGTYNEQF
TRBJ2-3 TRBV7-6 ASSSANTDTQY
TRBJ2-3 TRBV3-1 ASSPYSNTDTQY
TRBJ2-7 TRBV3-1 ASSQAGVPTGQY
TRBJ2-5 TRBV7-9 ASSFGTYRQETQY
TRBJ2-7 TRBV2 AAGPSSYEQY
TRBJ2-1 TRBV5-1 ASAMRQDLSYNEQF
TRBJ1-5 TRBV7-9 ASSLDGEYRPQH
TRBJ2-7 TRBV5-1 ASSHPQASRPYEQY
TRBJ2-4 TRBV3-1 ASSQEFTGILAKNIQY
TRBJ2-5 TRBV20-1 SARDPRGLAGAETQY
TRBJ2-1 TRBV7-2 ASSLLLISSYNEQF
TRBJ2-7 TRBV7-6 ASSLEAGLADEQY
TRBJ2-6 TRBV12-3/TRBV12-4 ASNVVGSGANVLT
TRBJ2-1 TRBV10-3 AIMRGLDTVEQF
TRBJ2-1 TRBV5-1 ASSQAGNEQF
TRBJ1-2 TRBV6-6 ASSSLGDGYT
TRBJ2-5 TRBV12-3/TRBV12-4 ASRAGTSGSYGETQY
TRBJ2-1 TRBV20-1 SAREAPAGPYNEQF
TRBJ1-2 TRBV7-9 ASSLGRTGYT
TRBJ2-3 TRBV12-3/TRBV12-4 ASSLNLAGGGDTQY
TRBJ2-5 TRBV29-1 SVPSSHGETQY
TRBJ2-7 TRBV11-1 ASSLIGITSEQY
TRBJ2-5 TRBV12-3/TRBV12-4 ASSTGTRWEETQY
TRBJ2-5 TRBV14 ASSQGPNEETQY
TRBJ1-2 TRBV10-3 AIADQGRSECYT
TRBJ2-7 TRBV5-1 ASSLVLGTGSYEQY